This TCR beta chain appears in the sequencing data of a study of neurological immune-mediated disorders. Via MiXCR, TCRdb re-called the 5' RACE reads, giving one row per CDR3 protein. The sample lists over 35,000 distinct CDR3 sequences, approximately 2.4% occurring once. Stored at -80 C, 2 million PBMCs were the source of the unsorted libraries. This CDR3 is 14 amino acids long. Germline V gives CDR1 DFQATT, CDR2 SNEGSKA (reference sequence). Trimming removed 0 bases from V and 6 bases from J; junction bases left unmatched: 5. The chain recombines TRBV20-1 with TRBJ1-2; 9 nucleotides agree with TRBD1. This TCR came from a man under 40 with multiple sclerosis. What was sequenced was PBMCs. The CDR3 DNA sequence: TGCAGTGCTAGAGAAGGGACAGGGTGGGATGGCTACACCTTC. Its translation: CSAREGTGWDGYTF.